This TCR beta chain is from a study of T cells in Graves' hyperthyroidism and ophthalmopathy. Findings and caveats of the study: Before onset, by a median of around six months, the model predicted ophthalmopathy.

This clonotype appeared many times. Its matching antigen is unknown. Regions amplified from RNA transcripts were the TCR beta CDR3 regions. TCR CDR3 underwent first-round RT-PCR with the HTBI primer set. MiXCR was run by TCRdb on the multiplex PCR reads, yielding one entry per CDR3 protein. The table includes 400,000 to 600,000 distinct CDR3 sequences, under 25% detected once. The CDR3 totals 13 residues. Germline CDR1 is ENHRY and CDR2 is SYGVKD. V was clipped by 10 bases and J by 3 bases; unmatched bases: 6. Investigators excluded patients with uncontrolled infection, other autoimmune disease, pregnancy or lactation.

The source material was blood. The TCR sequence derives from a young man with Graves' hyperthyroidism. The chain uses TRBV10-3 and TRBJ2-7; 10 positions agree with TRBD1. CDR3 loop: CASGTGDVYEQYF. In nucleotides, the CDR3 is TGTGCCAGCGGGACAGGGGACGTCTACGAGCAGTACTTC.